This record covers a single TCR beta chain. The antigen is not known. There was one heparinised blood draw per donor, averaging about 100 mL. A sort by CD45RO/CCR7/CD25/CD127/CD95/CD27 yielded CD4+ naive, central memory, regulatory and stem cell-like memory cells. This sample was included in a study of beta chain features in type 1 diabetes. General observations from the study: All four CD4+ subsets from Type 1 diabetes patients carried moderately but significantly shorter TCRB CDR3s. Any HLA type influence on TCRB rearrangement was left unresolved here. Type 1 diabetes patients showed fewer insertions and more deletions at VDJ junctions.

Germline lookup yields CDR1 SNHLY and CDR2 FYNNEI. Trimming shortened V by 5 bases and J by 4 bases, and 11 bases separated the two germline ends. This CDR3 spans 13 amino acids. The authors reverse transcribed all of the isolated RNA, so sequencing captured expressed TCRB transcripts. TCRdb's copy holds only in-frame clones and misses some; the assay was immunoSEQ multiplex PCR. Among about 340,000 clones, roughly 13% were seen once, and the ten largest hold roughly 0.015%. The TCR was taken from a woman in her late teens or twenties with type 1 diabetes. V and J are TRBV2 and TRBJ2-5, with D possibly TRBD1 on 6 matching bases. The source material was naive CD4+ T cells from blood. The CDR3 sequence: CASSLGTRETQYF. Here the CDR3 DNA reads TGTGCCAGCAGTTTGGGGACAAGAGAGACCCAGTACTTC.